Listed here are 18 T cell receptor beta chains from one sample, sequenced in a study of blood T cells in healthy people across ages. PCR was performed a second time for roughly 7 to 11 cycles using a sample-barcoded 5' primer and a J-beta primer mix. TCRdb redid the calling of the 5' RACE reads with MiXCR, one entry per CDR3 protein. The profile shows hundreds of thousands of distinct CDR3 sequences, about 34% of them singletons. Specimen: blood. All receptors come from a woman older than 75 in good health.

About this clonotype: With a much larger clone just one base away, this may be a read error. The chain is built from TRBV28 and TRBJ2-5; 7 nucleotides align to TRBD2. The germline CDR1 and CDR2 sequences are MDHEN and SYDVKM. V trimming: 9 bases; J trimming: 4 bases; junction bases outside the gene matches: 14. This CDR3 spans 15 amino acids. The CDR3 sequence is CASRAGKLHGETQYF. For the CDR3, the DNA is TGTGCCAGTAGAGCGGGGAAACTACACGGAGAGACCCAGTACTTC. Based on the CDR3 plus reference TRBV28 and TRBJ2-5, the full variable domain is DVKVTQSSRYLVKRTGEKVFLECVQDMDHENMFWYRQDPGLGLRLIYFSYDVKMKEKGDIPEGYSVSREKKERFSLILESASTNQTSMYLCASRAGKLHGETQYFGPGTRLLVL.

In this sample, this clonotype turned up many times. This may arise from a read error, as a much more abundant clone is one base away. The rearrangement uses TRBV9 and TRBJ1-4, with D unclear. V was cut by 0 bases and J by 1 base, with 7 bases left in between. This CDR3 contains 15 residues. Germline CDR1 reads SGDLS; CDR2 reads YYNGEE. The DNA of the CDR3 is TGTGCCAGCAGCGTAGATCCGGGAACTAATGAAAAACTGTTTTTT. It is translated as CASSVDPGTNEKLFF.

Worth noting for this clonotype: A clone one base away is much larger, so this may be a read error. V usage is TRBV6-6 and J usage is TRBJ1-1; D is perhaps TRBD1 (5 bases). Trimming removed 4 bases from V and 6 bases from J, with 15 bases in between. Germline CDR1 is MNHNY and CDR2 is SVGAGI (reference sequence). The CDR3 sequence is 14 residues long. The chain's CDR3 is CASSSTVRGSEAFF. The CDR3 DNA is TGTGCCAGCAGTTCGACAGTGAGGGGCTCTGAAGCTTTCTTT.

Comments on this clonotype: This may come from a read error, since a much larger clone is one base off. This chain connects TRBV6-5 to TRBJ2-6, with a weak D call TRBD2 (7 bases). Looked up from germline, CDR1 is MNHEY and CDR2 is SVGAGI. The CDR3 sequence is 15 residues long. CDR3 nucleotide sequence: TGTGCCGCGGGAAGGGACGTAGGGGGGGCCGACGTCCTGACTTTC. Translation: CAAGRDVGGADVLTF.

This clonotype was seen repeatedly, ten times or more. The CDR3 DNA is TGTGCCAGCAGCTTGGAGACTAGCGGCCTGTACAATGAGCAGTTCTTC. Translation gives CASSLETSGLYNEQFF. V and J are TRBV5-6 and TRBJ2-1; TRBD2 agrees at 9 bases. Germline V lookup: CDR1 SGHDT, CDR2 YYEEEE. Unmatched junction bases numbered 5, after V lost 0 bases and J lost 4 bases. The CDR3 is made up of 16 amino acids.

This clonotype was counted between two and nine times. The V call is TRBV29-1, the J call TRBJ2-2; D unresolved. The germline V gene encodes CDR1 SQVTM and CDR2 ANQGSEA. The length of the CDR3 is 13 residues. With 6 bases removed from V and 3 bases from J, the gap between germline ends came to 11 bases. CDR3 sequence (DNA): TGCAGCGTGAGGTGGTCGGACACCGGGGAGCTGTTTTTT. This encodes CSVRWSDTGELFF.

About this clonotype: Being one base from a much bigger clone, this may be a read error. The chain uses TRBV30 and TRBJ2-6; the D call may be TRBD1 or TRBD2 (5 bases each). The CDR3 is 12 residues long. CDR1 and CDR2 from the germline V gene are GTSNPN and SVGIG (reference sequence). CDR3 DNA: TGTGCCTGGAGGTTCGGGGCCAACGTCCGGACTTTC. Its translation: CAWRFGANVRTF.

The chain combines TRBV12-3 or TRBV12-4 with TRBJ2-5; TRBD2 is a possible D gene (6 bases). The germline V and J ends were trimmed by 4 bases and 7 bases, with 13 bases remaining between them. The CDR3 is 13 amino acids. The CDR3, as DNA: TGTGCCAGCAGTTGGGGGACTGCAAGGACCCAGTACTTC. It encodes CASSWGTARTQYF.

The chain employs TRBV6-1 and TRBJ2-4; a weak D match, TRBD2 (7 bases). TRBJ2-5 explains the end of the DNA better; the J call may be wrong. Germline CDR1 reads MNHNS; CDR2 reads SASEGT. The CDR3 sequence is 15 residues long. DNA for the CDR3: TGTGCCAGTGAAAGGGGGGGGGCTGGGCAAGAGACCCAGTACTTC. Translation: CASERGGAGQETQYF.

This clonotype was seen more than once but under ten times. The chain has TRBV14 and TRBJ2-3; a weak D match, TRBD2 (5 bases). V shed 1 base and J shed 1 base, with 9 bases lying between them. The CDR3 loop spans 15 amino acids. In germline, CDR1 is SGHDN, CDR2 FVKESK. CDR3 protein: CASSQGRAGTDTQYF. The CDR3 DNA reads TGTGCCAGCAGCCAAGGCCGAGCGGGCACAGATACGCAGTATTTT.

Worth noting for this clonotype: Its ends do not fully match the called genes, so a read error is possible. This sequence joins TRBV13 and TRBJ1-1, with D uncertain. CDR3 length: 14 residues. Germline assignment: CDR1 PRHDT and CDR2 FYEKMQ (reference sequence). In DNA, the CDR3 is TGTGCCAGCAGCTTGAGGAACCTGAACACTGAAGTTTTCTTT. As protein: CASSLRNLNTEVFF.

The table lists this clonotype with many counts. This chain connects TRBV9 to TRBJ2-3; D is unresolved. Per the germline V gene, CDR1 is SGDLS and CDR2 is YYNGEE. CDR3 length: 17 amino acids. V dropped 0 bases and J dropped 0 bases, with 14 bases sitting between them. CDR3 protein: CASSVGISDVSTDTQYF. The CDR3 DNA sequence: TGTGCCAGCAGCGTAGGAATTAGTGATGTCAGCACAGATACGCAGTATTTT.

This clonotype was detected only a few times. The chain employs TRBV21-1 and TRBJ2-5; the DNA was not compared with TRBD2, the D call given in the table. TRBV21-1 is given as a pseudogene. There are 19 residues in the CDR3. In DNA, the CDR3 is TGTGCCAGCAGCAAAAGCCCGTCGGTTAGCGGGAGTGATTTGGAGACCCAGTACTTC. Translating it yields CASSKSPSVSGSDLETQYF.

The chain has TRBV6-5 and TRBJ2-7, with a weak D call TRBD2 (6 bases). Germline V gene lookup returns CDR1 MNHEY and CDR2 SVGAGI. The CDR3 length is 13 residues. The V and J ends lost 6 bases and 2 bases respectively, with 11 bases between them. In DNA, the CDR3 is TGTGCCAGCAGGCGCGGGACTGCCTACGAGCAGTACTTC. It specifies CASRRGTAYEQYF.

This clonotype was observed a few times. Possible read error: a much larger clone is one base away. The chain links TRBV9 to TRBJ2-1; 13 bases align to TRBD2. The CDR3 loop spans 15 amino acids. In germline, CDR1 is SGDLS, CDR2 YYNGEE. The CDR3 nucleotides read TGTGCCAGCAACGTAGGACTAGCGGGGGATGCTGAGCAGTTCTTC. Its translation: CASNVGLAGDAEQFF.

The gene calls are TRBV6-6 and TRBJ2-1; 8 nucleotides agree with TRBD2. V trimming: 8 bases; J trimming: 6 bases; junction bases outside the gene matches: 9. Germline assignment: CDR1 MNHNY and CDR2 SVGAGI (reference sequence). CDR3 length: 14 residues. CDR3 in DNA: TGTGCCAGCCCAGACGGGGGGGCCGGCAATGAGCAGTTCTTC. As protein: CASPDGGAGNEQFF.

The genes are TRBV3-1 and TRBJ1-3; D not certain. Germline CDR1 reads LGHDT; CDR2 reads YNNKEL (reference sequence). The V end lost 4 bases, the J end lost 0 bases, and 13 bases lay between the germline ends. The CDR3 is made up of 16 amino acids. The CDR3: CASSPARTFSGNTIYF. CDR3 nucleotide sequence: TGTGCCAGCAGCCCCGCGCGGACGTTCTCTGGAAACACCATATATTTT.

This clonotype showed up just a few times. This may be a read error, as it is one base from a much larger clone. The V gene is TRBV12-3 or TRBV12-4, the J gene TRBJ2-7, with 9 bases matching TRBD2. With V trimmed by 1 base and J by 5 bases, 9 bases remained unmatched. The CDR3 has 16 residues. The CDR3 is CASSLGLGSGGHEQYF. The CDR3 nucleotides are TGTGCCAGCAGTTTAGGGCTGGGTAGCGGGGGCCACGAGCAGTACTTC.